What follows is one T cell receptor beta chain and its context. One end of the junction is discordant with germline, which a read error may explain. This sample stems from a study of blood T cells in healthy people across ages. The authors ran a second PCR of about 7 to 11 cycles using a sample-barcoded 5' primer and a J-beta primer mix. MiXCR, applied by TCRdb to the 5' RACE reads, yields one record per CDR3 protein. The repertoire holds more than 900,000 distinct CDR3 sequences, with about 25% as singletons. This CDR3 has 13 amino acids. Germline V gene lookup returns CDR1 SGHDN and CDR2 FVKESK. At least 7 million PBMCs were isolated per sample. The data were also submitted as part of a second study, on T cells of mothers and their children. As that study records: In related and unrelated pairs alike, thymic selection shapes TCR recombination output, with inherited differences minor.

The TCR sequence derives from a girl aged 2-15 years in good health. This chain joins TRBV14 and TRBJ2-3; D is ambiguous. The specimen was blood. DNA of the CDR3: TGTACCAGCAGCCTCCCGAGCTCCGGTACGCAGTATTTT. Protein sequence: CTSSLPSSGTQYF. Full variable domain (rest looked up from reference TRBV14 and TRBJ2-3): EAGVTQFPSHSVIEKGQTVTLRCDPISGHDNLYWYRRVMGKEIKFLLHFVKESKQDESGMPNNRFLAERTGGTYSTLKVQPAELEDSGVYFCTSSLPSSGTQYFGPGTRLTVL.